Included here is one T cell receptor (beta chain) sequence, with context. The antigen is undetermined. The data stem from a study of T cell responses to AZD1222 COVID-19 vaccine. Study findings and constraints: Donors were largely white British and mainly female; clonal diversity was possibly underestimated.

Some clones are missing from TCRdb's copy, which holds only in-frame ones; the method was immunoSEQ multiplex PCR. Here the sample spans around 140,000 clones, roughly 92% being singletons. The germline CDR1 and CDR2 sequences are MDHEN and SYDVKM. The CDR3 extends over 13 amino acids. V shed 2 bases and J shed 4 bases, with 8 bases lying between them. The chain joins TRBV28 to TRBJ1-1; D is unclear. Sequencing used peripheral blood, obtained on day 0 of AZD1222 vaccination. This TCR was sampled from an adult in good health. The CDR3 region is CASSLITGTEAFF. The CDR3 DNA reads TGTGCCAGCAGTTTAATAACGGGCACTGAAGCTTTCTTT.